The 18 T cell receptor beta chains presented below share a single source sample, sequenced in a study of blood T cells in healthy people across ages. With a J-beta primer mix and a sample-barcoded 5' primer, a second PCR ran about 6 to 11 cycles. TCRdb reprocessed the 5' RACE reads via MiXCR and lists one record per CDR3 protein. The sample contains about 2 million distinct CDR3 sequences, less than 50% of which appear only once. Sequencing was done on a sample of blood. These receptors came from a woman aged 40 to 50 in good health.

The chain links TRBV29-1 to TRBJ2-1, with D possibly TRBD2 on 6 matching bases. Germline V gives CDR1 SQVTM, CDR2 ANQGSEA. With 0 bases removed from V and 4 bases from J, the gap between germline ends came to 16 bases. The CDR3 has 16 residues. CDR3 nucleotides: TGCAGCGTTGAAGATGGCGGGGCCTCCCTGTACAATGAGCAGTTCTTC. This codes for CSVEDGGASLYNEQFF.

This clonotype was picked up one time. The gene calls are TRBV27 and TRBJ2-1; 7 bases are shared with TRBD1. This CDR3 region has 13 residues. V trimming: 11 bases; J trimming: 2 bases; junction bases outside the gene matches: 6. Germline V gives CDR1 MNHEY, CDR2 SMNVEV (reference sequence). The CDR3 DNA sequence: TGTGCCGCCGGGACAGCCACCTACAATGAGCAGTTCTTC. It is translated as CAAGTATYNEQFF.

V usage is TRBV7-2 and J usage is TRBJ1-6; tentative D call: TRBD1 (6 bases). The germline gives CDR1 SGHTA, CDR2 FQGNSA. Trimming pared 1 base from V and 9 bases from J, leaving 7 bases between. The CDR3 runs to 13 residues. The CDR3, as DNA: TGTGCCAGCAGCTTAGACAGGGCTTCACCCCTCCACTTT. As protein: CASSLDRASPLHF.

This clonotype was detected only a few times. The rearrangement uses TRBV9 and TRBJ2-3, with TRBD2 matching 14 bases. V shed 7 bases, J shed 3 bases, and the junction held 4 bases outside the gene matches. Germline CDR1 and CDR2: SGDLS and YYNGEE. CDR3 length: 15 residues. CDR3: CASAGTSGGTDTQYF. In DNA form, the CDR3 reads TGTGCCAGCGCTGGGACTAGCGGGGGAACAGATACGCAGTATTTT.

This chain links TRBV9 with TRBJ2-1; tentative D call: TRBD2 (6 bases). The CDR3 totals 14 residues. V was pared by 6 bases and J by 7 bases, with 17 bases between. Germline V gene sequence: CDR1 SGDLS, CDR2 YYNGEE. The CDR3 region has the DNA TGTGCCAGCACCGTGGGGACTTCCGAAAATGAGCAGTTCTTC. It specifies CASTVGTSENEQFF.

The table lists this clonotype with a count of one. V gene TRBV4-1 combines with J gene TRBJ1-4; D remains ambiguous. Trimming removed 1 base at V and 8 bases at J, with 8 bases between. Germline values: CDR1 MGHRA, CDR2 YSYEKL. This CDR3 is built from 13 residues. The CDR3 here is CASSQAVTEKLFF. For the CDR3, the DNA is TGCGCCAGCAGCCAAGCTGTAACGGAAAAACTGTTTTTT.

The chain links TRBV6-5 to TRBJ2-7, with a weak D call TRBD1 (6 bases). Germline assignment: CDR1 MNHEY and CDR2 SVGAGI. The CDR3 loop spans 15 amino acids. Trimming removed 5 bases from V and 2 bases from J, with 16 bases in between. CDR3 bases: TGTGCCAGCAGTCGAACGCAGGGGTTTCCCTACGAGCAGTACTTC. This encodes CASSRTQGFPYEQYF.

The gene calls are TRBV7-2 and TRBJ1-4; D is uncertain. Germline CDR1 reads SGHTA; CDR2 reads FQGNSA. This CDR3 has 15 amino acids. Trimming cost V 1 base and J 1 base, with 7 bases left between them. CDR3 amino acids: CASSLGPLTNEKLFF. The CDR3 DNA follows: TGTGCCAGCAGCTTAGGACCCCTAACTAATGAAAAACTGTTTTTT.

This sequence joins TRBV15 and TRBJ2-7; 7 bases map to TRBD1. In germline, CDR1 is LNHNV, CDR2 YYDKDF (reference sequence). The CDR3 has 13 residues. The junction had 4 bases not matched to a gene; V was cut back by 5 bases and J by 3 bases. As DNA, the CDR3 is TGTGCCACCAGCGGCAGGGGGAGCTACGAGCAGTACTTC. Encoded protein: CATSGRGSYEQYF.

The chain links TRBV4-3 to TRBJ2-1, with TRBD1 matching 8 bases. V shed 0 bases and J 3 bases; nucleotides not matched to a gene: 7. The CDR3 spans 17 residues. Germline loops: CDR1 LGHNA, CDR2 YSLEER. For the CDR3, the DNA is TGCGCCAGCAGCCAAGAGCAGCGGACAGGGAGCTACAATGAGCAGTTCTTC. It encodes CASSQEQRTGSYNEQFF.

The chain carries TRBV7-9 and TRBJ2-7; 9 nucleotides match TRBD1. The CDR3 spans 14 residues. The V and J ends lost 3 bases and 3 bases, in that order; junction bases with no gene match: 3. Germline V lookup: CDR1 SEHNR, CDR2 FQNEAQ (reference sequence). DNA of the CDR3: TGTGCCAGCAGCTTCCAGGGACAGGGCTACGAGCAGTACTTC. Amino acid sequence: CASSFQGQGYEQYF.

This chain links TRBV10-3 with TRBJ1-2, with D possibly TRBD1 on 6 matching bases. The CDR3 length is 14 residues. Germline V lookup: CDR1 ENHRY, CDR2 SYGVKD. V lost 4 bases and J 9 bases, leaving 18 bases between the germline ends. CDR3 in DNA: TGTGCCATCAGTGGGTTATCCGGGACATCTAGCTACACCTTC. Translating it yields CAISGLSGTSSYTF.

This clonotype came up a few times. V is TRBV20-1 and J is TRBJ2-5; D may be TRBD1 (6 bases). Deletions cut 6 bases from V and 5 bases from J, with 16 bases between. Germline values: CDR1 DFQATT, CDR2 SNEGSKA (reference sequence). The CDR3 contains 13 residues. CDR3 sequence: CSAGPGTRETQYF. The CDR3 bases are TGCAGTGCGGGACCCGGGACAAGGGAGACCCAGTACTTC.

In its sample, this clonotype was seen a few times. The chain is built from TRBV7-8 and TRBJ1-2; D ambiguous. Trimming left V 3 bases short and J 6 bases short, with 17 bases between. The CDR3 length is 15 residues. CDR1 and CDR2 (germline): SGHVS, FQNEAQ. The CDR3 DNA sequence: TGTGCCAGCAGCTTTTCCTTGCGGACGGGGAATGGCTACACCTTC. Its protein is CASSFSLRTGNGYTF.

In this sample, this clonotype turned up a few times. The chain employs TRBV7-9 and TRBJ2-1, with D possibly matching TRBD1 (7 bases). Trimming removed 1 base at V and 8 bases at J, with 12 bases between. The CDR3 consists of 14 residues. The V gene's germline CDR1 is SEHNR and CDR2 FQNEAQ (reference sequence). CDR3 DNA sequence: TGTGCCAGCAGCTTAGAGGTCAGGGGGGATGAGCAGTTCTTC. This encodes CASSLEVRGDEQFF. The full variable domain, completed using reference TRBV7-9 and TRBJ2-1, is DTGVSQNPRHKITKRGQNVTFRCDPISEHNRLYWYRQTLGQGPEFLTYFQNEAQLEKSRLLSDRFSAERPKGSFSTLEIQRTEQGDSAMYLCASSLEVRGDEQFFGPGTRLTVL.

The CDR3 spells CASSAGTGAINEQFF. The DNA of the CDR3 is TGCGCCAGCAGCGCGGGGACAGGGGCCATCAATGAGCAGTTCTTC. The chain employs TRBV5-1 and TRBJ2-1, with 10 bases fitting TRBD1. CDR1 SGHRS and CDR2 YFSETQ come from the germline V gene. V shed 4 bases, J shed 6 bases, and the junction held 7 bases outside the gene matches. CDR3 length equals 15 residues.

V usage is TRBV6-5 and J usage is TRBJ2-1; D is unresolved. The V end was cut by 6 bases, the J end by 9 bases, with 15 bases between. CDR1 MNHEY and CDR2 SVGAGI come from the germline V gene. This CDR3 spans 13 amino acids. The CDR3 spells CASRQPPRGEQFF. The CDR3 coding sequence is TGTGCCAGCAGACAACCCCCCCGCGGTGAGCAGTTCTTC.

The chain employs TRBV20-1 and TRBJ1-2; D uncertain. V was cut by 1 base and J by 4 bases, with 25 bases left in between. Germline-derived CDR1 and CDR2 are DFQATT and SNEGSKA (reference sequence). CDR3 length equals 18 residues. The CDR3 sequence: CSARGIDEGTGRTYGYTF. Written as DNA, the CDR3 is TGCAGTGCTAGAGGGATTGACGAGGGAACCGGACGGACCTATGGCTACACCTTC.